The 27 T cell receptor beta chains given below trace back to one sample, sequenced in a study of blood T cell repertoires in COVID-19. Assay: immunoSEQ multiplex PCR; the TCRdb copy retains only in-frame clones and omits some. The sample lists around 260,000 clones; about 89% were seen once. What was sequenced was peripheral blood. The source is a young man with acute or convalescent COVID-19.

The chain carries TRBV29-1 and TRBJ1-2, with 8 bases fitting TRBD1. CDR3 length equals 13 residues. The V and J ends lost 7 bases and 1 base, in that order; junction bases with no gene match: 5. The germline gives CDR1 SQVTM, CDR2 ANQGSEA. For the CDR3, the DNA is TGCAGCGGTCAGGGGGCGGGTAACTATGGCTACACCTTC. It encodes CSGQGAGNYGYTF. The complete variable domain, with remaining parts taken from reference TRBV29-1 and TRBJ1-2, reads SAVISQKPSRDICQRGTSLTIQCQVDSQVTMMFWYRQQPGQSLTLIATANQGSEATYESGFVIDKFPISRPNLTFSTLTVSNMSPEDSSIYLCSGQGAGNYGYTFGSGTRLTVV.

V and J are TRBV14 and TRBJ1-2; D might be TRBD1 (6 bases). V lost 4 bases and J 2 bases, leaving 8 bases between the germline ends. The CDR3 is made up of 13 amino acids. CDR1 and CDR2 from the germline V gene are SGHDN and FVKESK. The CDR3 sequence is CASSRDTNYGYTF. The CDR3 nucleotides are TGTGCCAGCAGCCGGGACACCAACTATGGCTACACCTTC.

V usage is TRBV28 and J usage is TRBJ1-2; 10 bases are shared with TRBD1. The J segment lost 7 bases and the V segment lost 6 bases, leaving 14 bases of the junction unmatched. The CDR3 has 16 amino acids. Germline values: CDR1 MDHEN, CDR2 SYDVKM. The CDR3 bases are TGTGCCAGCAGGCTAACTCGACAGGGGGCCTCGGGTGGCTACACCTTC. Translating gives CASRLTRQGASGGYTF.

The chain couples TRBV24-1 to TRBJ1-5, with 9 bases that match TRBD1. This CDR3 is 14 amino acids long. Unmatched junction bases numbered 3, after V lost 9 bases and J lost 1 base. Germline values: CDR1 KGHDR, CDR2 SFDVKD. CDR3 protein: CATSGTGSNQPQHF. The CDR3 nucleotides are TGTGCCACCTCCGGGACAGGGAGCAATCAGCCCCAGCATTTT.

The chain uses TRBV5-4 and TRBJ1-6, with a weak D call TRBD1 (5 bases). The V gene lost 0 bases and the J gene lost 7 bases, with 8 bases spanning the gap. CDR3 length: 14 residues. Germline CDR1 and CDR2: SGHNT and YYREEE (reference sequence). The CDR3 coding sequence is TGTGCCAGCAGCTTGGACAGGTTCAATTCACCCCTCCACTTT. It specifies CASSLDRFNSPLHF.

The V call is TRBV7-2, the J call TRBJ1-5; D is unclear. The CDR3 covers 14 residues. Germline CDR1 SGHTA, CDR2 FQGNSA. V was trimmed by 5 bases and J by 10 bases, leaving 18 bases between them. This CDR3 reads CASSPGLLEGPQHF. DNA of the CDR3: TGTGCCAGCAGCCCCGGACTCCTTGAGGGACCCCAGCATTTT. The full variable domain, in which reference TRBV7-2 and TRBJ1-5 provide the parts outside the CDR3, is GAGVSQSPSNKVTEKGKDVELRCDPISGHTALYWYRQSLGQGLEFLIYFQGNSAPDKSGLPSDRFSAERTGGSVSTLTIQRTQQEDSAVYLCASSPGLLEGPQHFGDGTRLSIL.

The chain uses TRBV5-3 and TRBJ2-5, with a tentative D call TRBD2 (6 bases). TRBV5-3 is an open reading frame whose function is uncertain. With 1 base removed from V and 5 bases from J, the gap between germline ends came to 12 bases. The CDR3 covers 14 residues. The CDR3 protein is CARSLTGGRETQYF. For the CDR3, the DNA is TGTGCCAGAAGCTTGACCGGGGGACGGGAGACCCAGTACTTC.

CDR3 sequence: CASSGGQGRYGYTF. The CDR3 DNA sequence: TGTGCCAGCAGCGGGGGACAGGGGAGGTATGGCTACACCTTC. This chain connects TRBV5-5 to TRBJ1-2, with TRBD1 matching 10 bases. Germline V gene lookup returns CDR1 SGHKS and CDR2 YYEKEE (reference sequence). The CDR3 has 14 amino acids. Trimming removed 4 bases from V and 5 bases from J; junction bases left unmatched: 5.

This chain joins TRBV7-9 and TRBJ2-5; D ambiguous. Trimming removed 1 base at V and 2 bases at J, with 11 bases between. Germline CDR1 reads SEHNR; CDR2 reads FQNEAQ (reference sequence). CDR3 length: 15 amino acids. CDR3 in amino acids: CASSLVGSGQETQYF. CDR3 in DNA: TGTGCCAGCAGCTTAGTAGGATCCGGGCAAGAGACCCAGTACTTC.

V usage is TRBV5-4 and J usage is TRBJ2-3; D may be TRBD2 (6 bases). V lost 6 bases and J 2 bases, leaving 16 bases between the germline ends. The germline V gene encodes CDR1 SGHNT and CDR2 YYREEE (reference sequence). This CDR3 is built from 15 residues. CDR3 loop: CASTERGGVTDTQYF. CDR3 DNA sequence: TGTGCCAGCACCGAAAGGGGCGGGGTCACAGATACGCAGTATTTT. The full variable domain, in which reference TRBV5-4 and TRBJ2-3 provide the parts outside the CDR3, is ETGVTQSPTHLIKTRGQQVTLRCSSQSGHNTVSWYQQALGQGPQFIFQYYREEENGRGNFPPRFSGLQFPNYSSELNVNALELDDSALYLCASTERGGVTDTQYFGPGTRLTVL.

This chain links TRBV29-1 with TRBJ1-1; D is possibly TRBD1 (6 bases). V was pared by 6 bases and J by 1 base, with 9 bases between. The CDR3 runs to 12 residues. Germline V gene lookup returns CDR1 SQVTM and CDR2 ANQGSEA. For the CDR3, the DNA is TGCAGCGTGAGGGGGAGGAACACTGAAGCTTTCTTT. The encoded protein is CSVRGRNTEAFF.

As concerns this clone: Relative to the germline gene, one junction end is altered; a read error may explain this. The chain combines TRBV3-1 (or the pseudogene TRBV3-2) with TRBJ1-1; D possibly corresponds to TRBD1 (6 bases). Germline loops: CDR1 LGHDT, CDR2 YNNKEL (reference sequence). The CDR3 contains 14 residues. The CDR3 loop is CASSPGQLNTEAFF. CDR3 nucleotides: TGTGCTAGCAGCCCGGGACAATTGAACACTGAAGCTTTCTTT.

This sequence joins TRBV6-6 and TRBJ2-2; 7 bases fit TRBD1. The V and J ends lost 4 bases and 0 bases, in that order; junction bases with no gene match: 2. This CDR3 comprises 15 residues. CDR1 is MNHNY and CDR2 is SVGAGI in the germline V gene (reference sequence). The CDR3 coding sequence is TGTGCCAGCAGTTTAGGACAGGCGAACACCGGGGAGCTGTTTTTT. Translation: CASSLGQANTGELFF.

V gene TRBV4-2 combines with J gene TRBJ2-7, with D maybe TRBD2 (6 bases). The CDR3 is 15 residues long. CDR1 is LGHNA, CDR2 YNFKEQ, per germline. V gave up 0 bases and J gave up 7 bases, with 16 bases separating them. The CDR3 DNA reads as TGTGCCAGCAGCCAAGATTCCCGGGGAGGACGGGAGCAGTACTTC. This gives the protein CASSQDSRGGREQYF.

This clone was seen just once. The chain links TRBV18 to TRBJ1-1; perhaps TRBD1 as D (6 bases). Trimming removed 3 bases from V and 6 bases from J, with 17 bases in between. Germline V gives CDR1 KGHSH, CDR2 LQKENI. The CDR3 spans 15 residues. CDR3 region: CASSPGQGKISEAFF. In DNA form, the CDR3 reads TGTGCCAGCTCACCCGGGCAGGGGAAAATCTCTGAAGCTTTCTTT.

The J gene is TRBJ1-5, the V gene TRBV7-9; possibly TRBD1 for D (6 bases). The V gene lost 4 bases and the J gene lost 9 bases, with 19 bases spanning the gap. This CDR3 has 15 residues. Germline CDR1 and CDR2: SEHNR and FQNEAQ (reference sequence). The CDR3 sequence is CASSSSSGQPSPQHF. CDR3 sequence (DNA): TGTGCCAGCAGCTCCTCATCCGGACAGCCGTCGCCCCAGCATTTT.

This sequence joins TRBV27 and TRBJ1-2, with 9 bases aligning to TRBD1. This CDR3 is built from 16 residues. Germline V lookup: CDR1 MNHEY, CDR2 SMNVEV (reference sequence). V lost 6 bases to trimming and J lost 5 bases; unmatched junction nucleotides: 13. CDR3 coding DNA: TGTGCCAGCAGGGAAAACCTGGGACAGGGCAATTATGGCTACACCTTC. It encodes CASRENLGQGNYGYTF.

This chain uses TRBV5-6 with TRBJ2-6, with TRBD1 as a possible D gene (5 bases). CDR1 and CDR2 from the germline V gene are SGHDT and YYEEEE. V lost 4 bases to trimming and J lost 2 bases, with 10 bases between them. The CDR3 spans 15 residues. The CDR3 sequence is CASSLGVAGANVLTF. The DNA for the CDR3 is TGTGCCAGCAGCCTAGGGGTAGCTGGGGCCAACGTCCTGACTTTC.

The chain joins TRBV24-1 to TRBJ2-7; D unresolved. V gave up 4 bases and J gave up 6 bases, with 12 bases separating them. Looked up from germline, CDR1 is KGHDR and CDR2 is SFDVKD. The CDR3 contains 13 residues. The CDR3 sequence: CATSEPTGSEQYF. CDR3 DNA: TGTGCCACCAGTGAGCCTACCGGTTCCGAGCAGTACTTC.

The chain uses TRBV7-9 and TRBJ2-2; TRBD2 might be the D (5 bases). V was clipped by 3 bases and J by 8 bases, with 10 bases between them. The germline gives CDR1 SEHNR, CDR2 FQNEAQ (reference sequence). The CDR3 has 13 residues. The CDR3 DNA reads as TGTGCCAGCAGCTTCGAGGGATGGGGGGAGCTGTTTTTT. It codes for CASSFEGWGELFF.

V gene TRBV3-1 (or the pseudogene TRBV3-2) combines with J gene TRBJ2-1; weak D call: TRBD1 (6 bases). The germline V gene has CDR1 LGHDT and CDR2 YNNKEL (reference sequence). V lost 6 bases and J lost 4, with 16 bases in between. The CDR3 loop spans 15 amino acids. The CDR3 spells CASRPTGVGYNEQFF. For the CDR3, the DNA is TGTGCCAGCAGGCCGACAGGAGTTGGTTACAATGAGCAGTTCTTC.

This chain links TRBV2 with TRBJ1-2; no reliable D call. In germline, CDR1 is SNHLY, CDR2 FYNNEI. The CDR3 contains 15 residues. Trimming took off 6 bases at V and 4 bases at J, with 18 bases between the two ends. This CDR3 is CASREGKQGGYGYTF. The CDR3 DNA sequence: TGTGCCAGCAGGGAGGGAAAACAAGGCGGCTATGGCTACACCTTC.

The sample holds one count of this clone. The rearrangement links TRBV18 to TRBJ2-7; TRBD1 agrees at 8 bases. The CDR3 spans 15 residues. The germline CDR1 and CDR2 sequences are KGHSH and LQKENI. The V segment lost 3 bases and the J segment 1 base; nucleotides outside the gene matches: 5. The CDR3 region is CASSPTGAVSYEQYF. CDR3 bases: TGTGCCAGCTCACCGACAGGGGCGGTTTCCTACGAGCAGTACTTC. The whole variable domain, filled in from reference TRBV18 and TRBJ2-7, reads NAGVMQNPRHLVRRRGQEARLRCSPMKGHSHVYWYRQLPEEGLKFMVYLQKENIIDESGMPKERFSAEFPKEGPSILRIQQVVRGDSAAYFCASSPTGAVSYEQYFGPGTRLTVT.

V usage is TRBV20-1 and J usage is TRBJ2-7; 7 nucleotides match TRBD2. The trim removed 3 bases at V and 2 bases at J, leaving 4 bases unmatched. Germline V gene lookup returns CDR1 DFQATT and CDR2 SNEGSKA (reference sequence). The CDR3 has 13 residues. The CDR3 bases are TGCAGTGCTAGTGGGCTAGCGGCCTACGAGCAGTACTTC. Translation gives CSASGLAAYEQYF.

This chain uses TRBV5-4 with TRBJ2-2, with D possibly being TRBD2 (6 bases). CDR1 is SGHNT and CDR2 is YYREEE in the germline V gene (reference sequence). The CDR3 has 15 residues. With 1 base removed from V and 7 bases from J, the gap between germline ends came to 14 bases. The CDR3 coding sequence is TGTGCCAGCAGCTTGATGGGACTCGGCGGCGGGGAGCTGTTTTTT. Translated: CASSLMGLGGGELFF. Drawing the rest from reference TRBV5-4 and TRBJ2-2, the complete variable domain is ETGVTQSPTHLIKTRGQQVTLRCSSQSGHNTVSWYQQALGQGPQFIFQYYREEENGRGNFPPRFSGLQFPNYSSELNVNALELDDSALYLCASSLMGLGGGELFFGEGSRLTVL.

This clone was picked up a small number of times. The chain employs TRBV5-6 and TRBJ1-4, with 9 bases lining up with TRBD1. The CDR3 loop spans 17 amino acids. With V trimmed by 5 bases and J by 0 bases, 8 bases remained unmatched. Per germline, CDR1 SGHDT and CDR2 YYEEEE. CDR3 sequence reads: CASSYTGQGATNEKLFF. The CDR3 DNA sequence: TGTGCCAGCAGTTATACGGGACAGGGCGCAACTAATGAAAAACTGTTTTTT.

V and J are TRBV27 and TRBJ2-7, with TRBD1 matching 9 bases. Germline V gene sequence: CDR1 MNHEY, CDR2 SMNVEV (reference sequence). The CDR3 covers 16 residues. V trimming: 1 base; J trimming: 5 bases; junction bases outside the gene matches: 9. The CDR3 here is CASSLYVGQGQNEQYF. CDR3 coding DNA: TGTGCCAGCAGTTTATACGTTGGACAGGGGCAGAACGAGCAGTACTTC.